What follows are 19 T cell receptor beta chains derived from one specimen sequenced in a study of blood T cell repertoires in COVID-19. Sequenced by immunoSEQ multiplex PCR; TCRdb stores in-frame clones only, minus some. This table has tens of thousands of clones, approximately 83% appearing once. Input material: peripheral blood. These receptors all stem from a young man with COVID-19, enrolled during active disease.

This chain uses TRBV5-3 with TRBJ2-1, with 7 bases lining up with TRBD2. TRBV5-3 is noted as an ORF with a role that remains uncertain. The CDR3 extends over 16 amino acids. Trimming took 4 bases from V and 4 from J; bases not matched to a gene: 11. The CDR3 loop is CARSPVWGEGYNEQFF. The CDR3 region has the DNA TGTGCCAGAAGCCCCGTTTGGGGGGAGGGGTACAATGAGCAGTTCTTC.

The chain combines TRBV29-1 with TRBJ2-3, with 11 bases lining up with TRBD2. Germline V gives CDR1 SQVTM, CDR2 ANQGSEA. CDR3 length: 14 amino acids. The V segment lost 6 bases and the J segment 6 bases; nucleotides outside the gene matches: 8. In nucleotides, the CDR3 is TGCAGCGTCTCACTAGCGGGAGTTGGGGATACGCAGTATTTT. Translated, it gives CSVSLAGVGDTQYF.

The genes are TRBV5-6 and TRBJ1-2, with 10 positions matching TRBD1. The CDR3 extends over 15 amino acids. Losses at the gene ends were 4 bases for V and 7 bases for J; bases not matched to a gene: 10. Germline CDR1 is SGHDT and CDR2 is YYEEEE. The CDR3 here is CASSQTGTGERGYTF. The CDR3 DNA reads as TGTGCCAGCAGCCAAACCGGGACAGGGGAGCGTGGCTACACCTTC.

This chain links TRBV27 with TRBJ1-6, with D possibly matching TRBD1 (5 bases). The length of the CDR3 is 14 residues. Germline CDR1 MNHEY, CDR2 SMNVEV (reference sequence). V lost 2 bases and J lost 9, with 11 bases in between. The CDR3 is CASSLNGRASPLHF. The CDR3 DNA sequence: TGTGCCAGCAGTTTAAATGGCAGGGCTTCACCCCTCCACTTT.

The CDR3 loop reads CASSSGADTQYF. DNA of the CDR3: TGTGCCAGCAGCAGCGGGGCAGATACGCAGTATTTT. The V and J genes are TRBV5-5 and TRBJ2-3; 7 bases line up with TRBD2. The CDR3 is 12 residues long. Germline CDR1 is SGHKS and CDR2 is YYEKEE (reference sequence). V was pared by 4 bases and J by 4 bases, with 0 bases of the junction left unmatched.

The chain is built from TRBV13 and TRBJ2-3; 7 positions agree with TRBD2. The CDR3 covers 13 residues. The V and J ends lost 5 bases and 4 bases, in that order; junction bases with no gene match: 3. Germline CDR1 is PRHDT and CDR2 is FYEKMQ (reference sequence). CDR3 nucleotide sequence: TGTGCCAGCAGCGGGAGGGTCCCAGATACGCAGTATTTT. It encodes CASSGRVPDTQYF.

This chain uses TRBV2 with TRBJ1-1, with 9 bases matching TRBD1. Germline V gene data show CDR1 as SNHLY and CDR2 as FYNNEI. V was clipped by 8 bases and J by 7 bases; unmatched bases: 14. The CDR3 consists of 15 residues. The CDR3 is CASDQDRGRVGEAFF. CDR3 bases: TGTGCCAGCGACCAGGACAGGGGAAGGGTGGGTGAAGCTTTCTTT.

This chain's CDR3 is CASSSPTAGVYTGELFF. The CDR3 region has the DNA TGTGCCAGCAGTTCCCCGACCGCGGGAGTATACACCGGGGAGCTGTTTTTT. The chain recombines TRBV6-2 or TRBV6-3 with TRBJ2-2; 7 positions agree with TRBD2. The CDR3 sequence is 17 residues long. Germline assignment: CDR1 MNHEY and CDR2 SVGEGT. V shed 4 bases and J 3 bases; nucleotides not matched to a gene: 11.

CDR3: CASMGAAIQYF. The CDR3, as DNA: TGTGCCAGCATGGGGGCAGCCATTCAGTACTTC. The rearrangement joins TRBV3-1 (or the pseudogene TRBV3-2) to TRBJ2-4, with D perhaps matching TRBD1 (6 bases). Germline lookup yields CDR1 LGHDT and CDR2 YNNKEL (reference sequence). Trimming left V 7 bases short and J 9 bases short, with 10 bases between. This CDR3 region has 11 residues.

The chain couples TRBV24-1 to TRBJ2-1, with 11 bases lining up with TRBD2. Germline V gives CDR1 KGHDR, CDR2 SFDVKD. The CDR3 totals 16 residues. Germline trimming cut 3 bases from V and 7 bases from J; bases unmatched to any gene: 7. The CDR3 region is CATSDALAGVSNEQFF. Here the CDR3 DNA reads TGTGCCACCAGTGATGCACTAGCGGGAGTCAGTAATGAGCAGTTCTTC.

The chain is built from TRBV5-8 and TRBJ1-1; D is unclear. The V end was cut by 0 bases, the J end by 7 bases, with 7 bases between. Germline-derived CDR1 and CDR2 are SGHTS and YDEGEE. The CDR3 loop spans 12 amino acids. The CDR3 loop reads CASSLALNEAFF. The CDR3, as DNA: TGTGCCAGCAGCTTGGCACTGAATGAAGCTTTCTTT.

In DNA form, the CDR3 reads TGTGCCAGCAGCCTTCCGGACAGGGAAGGAAACACCATATATTTT. Translated, it gives CASSLPDREGNTIYF. The chain has TRBV9 and TRBJ1-3, with 8 bases matching TRBD1. Per germline, CDR1 SGDLS and CDR2 YYNGEE. J gave up 4 bases and V 4 bases, and 7 bases lay outside the gene matches. The CDR3 extends over 15 amino acids.

V and J are TRBV7-8 and TRBJ1-2; 9 bases map to TRBD1. This CDR3 region has 17 residues. Unmatched junction bases numbered 12, after V lost 4 bases and J lost 3 bases. Germline values: CDR1 SGHVS, CDR2 FQNEAQ. The CDR3 region is CASSSTGGATSYYGYTF. CDR3 nucleotides: TGTGCCAGCAGCTCTACAGGGGGCGCAACGTCGTACTATGGCTACACCTTC.

The genes are TRBV6-6 and TRBJ1-6, with 10 bases that match TRBD1. Germline V gene data show CDR1 as MNHNY and CDR2 as SVGAGI (reference sequence). This CDR3 region has 16 residues. The V segment lost 7 bases and the J segment 8 bases; nucleotides outside the gene matches: 11. The CDR3 DNA reads TGTGCCAGCATCCAATCCGGGACAGGGGAACATTCACCCCTCCACTTT. Amino acid sequence: CASIQSGTGEHSPLHF.

The V and J genes are TRBV27 and TRBJ1-2, with a weak D call TRBD1 (5 bases). Germline CDR1 is MNHEY and CDR2 is SMNVEV (reference sequence). Trimming stripped 4 bases from V and 8 bases from J, with 11 bases between. The CDR3 loop spans 12 amino acids. CDR3 region: CASSSPTEGYTF. The CDR3 DNA follows: TGTGCCAGCAGTTCCCCGACAGAAGGCTACACCTTC.

There are a few counts of this clone. The V call is TRBV28, the J call TRBJ1-6; 8 positions agree with TRBD1. Germline V CDR1 and CDR2: MDHEN, SYDVKM. This CDR3 spans 14 amino acids. The V segment lost 3 bases and the J segment 7 bases; nucleotides outside the gene matches: 2. The DNA for the CDR3 is TGTGCCAGCAGTTTCGGGACAGGCAATTCACCCCTCCACTTT. This translates into CASSFGTGNSPLHF.

This clone was recorded once. This sequence joins TRBV28 and TRBJ2-2; 8 bases are shared with TRBD2. CDR3 length equals 14 residues. Germline-derived CDR1 and CDR2 are MDHEN and SYDVKM. The J segment lost 4 bases and the V segment lost 7 bases, leaving 5 bases of the junction unmatched. As DNA, the CDR3 is TGTGCCAGCACCCGGGGGGGTTCCACCGGGGAGCTGTTTTTT. Residues: CASTRGGSTGELFF.

This clone was picked up one time. V is TRBV3-1 (or the pseudogene TRBV3-2) and J is TRBJ1-1, with D possibly TRBD1 on 6 matching bases. Trimming removed 4 bases at V and 3 bases at J, with 9 bases between. The V gene's germline CDR1 is LGHDT and CDR2 YNNKEL (reference sequence). The CDR3 extends over 13 amino acids. The CDR3 loop is CASSRTGHTEAFF. The CDR3 DNA is TGTGCCAGCAGCCGAACAGGGCACACTGAAGCTTTCTTT.

The rearrangement joins TRBV7-2 to TRBJ1-2; TRBD1 matches 9 bases. This CDR3 spans 15 amino acids. Germline CDR1 reads SGHTA; CDR2 reads FQGNSA. The V and J ends lost 0 bases and 4 bases, in that order; junction bases with no gene match: 3. Here the CDR3 reads CASSLALGQGYGYTF. The CDR3 nucleotides read TGTGCCAGCAGCTTAGCGCTGGGACAGGGCTATGGCTACACCTTC.